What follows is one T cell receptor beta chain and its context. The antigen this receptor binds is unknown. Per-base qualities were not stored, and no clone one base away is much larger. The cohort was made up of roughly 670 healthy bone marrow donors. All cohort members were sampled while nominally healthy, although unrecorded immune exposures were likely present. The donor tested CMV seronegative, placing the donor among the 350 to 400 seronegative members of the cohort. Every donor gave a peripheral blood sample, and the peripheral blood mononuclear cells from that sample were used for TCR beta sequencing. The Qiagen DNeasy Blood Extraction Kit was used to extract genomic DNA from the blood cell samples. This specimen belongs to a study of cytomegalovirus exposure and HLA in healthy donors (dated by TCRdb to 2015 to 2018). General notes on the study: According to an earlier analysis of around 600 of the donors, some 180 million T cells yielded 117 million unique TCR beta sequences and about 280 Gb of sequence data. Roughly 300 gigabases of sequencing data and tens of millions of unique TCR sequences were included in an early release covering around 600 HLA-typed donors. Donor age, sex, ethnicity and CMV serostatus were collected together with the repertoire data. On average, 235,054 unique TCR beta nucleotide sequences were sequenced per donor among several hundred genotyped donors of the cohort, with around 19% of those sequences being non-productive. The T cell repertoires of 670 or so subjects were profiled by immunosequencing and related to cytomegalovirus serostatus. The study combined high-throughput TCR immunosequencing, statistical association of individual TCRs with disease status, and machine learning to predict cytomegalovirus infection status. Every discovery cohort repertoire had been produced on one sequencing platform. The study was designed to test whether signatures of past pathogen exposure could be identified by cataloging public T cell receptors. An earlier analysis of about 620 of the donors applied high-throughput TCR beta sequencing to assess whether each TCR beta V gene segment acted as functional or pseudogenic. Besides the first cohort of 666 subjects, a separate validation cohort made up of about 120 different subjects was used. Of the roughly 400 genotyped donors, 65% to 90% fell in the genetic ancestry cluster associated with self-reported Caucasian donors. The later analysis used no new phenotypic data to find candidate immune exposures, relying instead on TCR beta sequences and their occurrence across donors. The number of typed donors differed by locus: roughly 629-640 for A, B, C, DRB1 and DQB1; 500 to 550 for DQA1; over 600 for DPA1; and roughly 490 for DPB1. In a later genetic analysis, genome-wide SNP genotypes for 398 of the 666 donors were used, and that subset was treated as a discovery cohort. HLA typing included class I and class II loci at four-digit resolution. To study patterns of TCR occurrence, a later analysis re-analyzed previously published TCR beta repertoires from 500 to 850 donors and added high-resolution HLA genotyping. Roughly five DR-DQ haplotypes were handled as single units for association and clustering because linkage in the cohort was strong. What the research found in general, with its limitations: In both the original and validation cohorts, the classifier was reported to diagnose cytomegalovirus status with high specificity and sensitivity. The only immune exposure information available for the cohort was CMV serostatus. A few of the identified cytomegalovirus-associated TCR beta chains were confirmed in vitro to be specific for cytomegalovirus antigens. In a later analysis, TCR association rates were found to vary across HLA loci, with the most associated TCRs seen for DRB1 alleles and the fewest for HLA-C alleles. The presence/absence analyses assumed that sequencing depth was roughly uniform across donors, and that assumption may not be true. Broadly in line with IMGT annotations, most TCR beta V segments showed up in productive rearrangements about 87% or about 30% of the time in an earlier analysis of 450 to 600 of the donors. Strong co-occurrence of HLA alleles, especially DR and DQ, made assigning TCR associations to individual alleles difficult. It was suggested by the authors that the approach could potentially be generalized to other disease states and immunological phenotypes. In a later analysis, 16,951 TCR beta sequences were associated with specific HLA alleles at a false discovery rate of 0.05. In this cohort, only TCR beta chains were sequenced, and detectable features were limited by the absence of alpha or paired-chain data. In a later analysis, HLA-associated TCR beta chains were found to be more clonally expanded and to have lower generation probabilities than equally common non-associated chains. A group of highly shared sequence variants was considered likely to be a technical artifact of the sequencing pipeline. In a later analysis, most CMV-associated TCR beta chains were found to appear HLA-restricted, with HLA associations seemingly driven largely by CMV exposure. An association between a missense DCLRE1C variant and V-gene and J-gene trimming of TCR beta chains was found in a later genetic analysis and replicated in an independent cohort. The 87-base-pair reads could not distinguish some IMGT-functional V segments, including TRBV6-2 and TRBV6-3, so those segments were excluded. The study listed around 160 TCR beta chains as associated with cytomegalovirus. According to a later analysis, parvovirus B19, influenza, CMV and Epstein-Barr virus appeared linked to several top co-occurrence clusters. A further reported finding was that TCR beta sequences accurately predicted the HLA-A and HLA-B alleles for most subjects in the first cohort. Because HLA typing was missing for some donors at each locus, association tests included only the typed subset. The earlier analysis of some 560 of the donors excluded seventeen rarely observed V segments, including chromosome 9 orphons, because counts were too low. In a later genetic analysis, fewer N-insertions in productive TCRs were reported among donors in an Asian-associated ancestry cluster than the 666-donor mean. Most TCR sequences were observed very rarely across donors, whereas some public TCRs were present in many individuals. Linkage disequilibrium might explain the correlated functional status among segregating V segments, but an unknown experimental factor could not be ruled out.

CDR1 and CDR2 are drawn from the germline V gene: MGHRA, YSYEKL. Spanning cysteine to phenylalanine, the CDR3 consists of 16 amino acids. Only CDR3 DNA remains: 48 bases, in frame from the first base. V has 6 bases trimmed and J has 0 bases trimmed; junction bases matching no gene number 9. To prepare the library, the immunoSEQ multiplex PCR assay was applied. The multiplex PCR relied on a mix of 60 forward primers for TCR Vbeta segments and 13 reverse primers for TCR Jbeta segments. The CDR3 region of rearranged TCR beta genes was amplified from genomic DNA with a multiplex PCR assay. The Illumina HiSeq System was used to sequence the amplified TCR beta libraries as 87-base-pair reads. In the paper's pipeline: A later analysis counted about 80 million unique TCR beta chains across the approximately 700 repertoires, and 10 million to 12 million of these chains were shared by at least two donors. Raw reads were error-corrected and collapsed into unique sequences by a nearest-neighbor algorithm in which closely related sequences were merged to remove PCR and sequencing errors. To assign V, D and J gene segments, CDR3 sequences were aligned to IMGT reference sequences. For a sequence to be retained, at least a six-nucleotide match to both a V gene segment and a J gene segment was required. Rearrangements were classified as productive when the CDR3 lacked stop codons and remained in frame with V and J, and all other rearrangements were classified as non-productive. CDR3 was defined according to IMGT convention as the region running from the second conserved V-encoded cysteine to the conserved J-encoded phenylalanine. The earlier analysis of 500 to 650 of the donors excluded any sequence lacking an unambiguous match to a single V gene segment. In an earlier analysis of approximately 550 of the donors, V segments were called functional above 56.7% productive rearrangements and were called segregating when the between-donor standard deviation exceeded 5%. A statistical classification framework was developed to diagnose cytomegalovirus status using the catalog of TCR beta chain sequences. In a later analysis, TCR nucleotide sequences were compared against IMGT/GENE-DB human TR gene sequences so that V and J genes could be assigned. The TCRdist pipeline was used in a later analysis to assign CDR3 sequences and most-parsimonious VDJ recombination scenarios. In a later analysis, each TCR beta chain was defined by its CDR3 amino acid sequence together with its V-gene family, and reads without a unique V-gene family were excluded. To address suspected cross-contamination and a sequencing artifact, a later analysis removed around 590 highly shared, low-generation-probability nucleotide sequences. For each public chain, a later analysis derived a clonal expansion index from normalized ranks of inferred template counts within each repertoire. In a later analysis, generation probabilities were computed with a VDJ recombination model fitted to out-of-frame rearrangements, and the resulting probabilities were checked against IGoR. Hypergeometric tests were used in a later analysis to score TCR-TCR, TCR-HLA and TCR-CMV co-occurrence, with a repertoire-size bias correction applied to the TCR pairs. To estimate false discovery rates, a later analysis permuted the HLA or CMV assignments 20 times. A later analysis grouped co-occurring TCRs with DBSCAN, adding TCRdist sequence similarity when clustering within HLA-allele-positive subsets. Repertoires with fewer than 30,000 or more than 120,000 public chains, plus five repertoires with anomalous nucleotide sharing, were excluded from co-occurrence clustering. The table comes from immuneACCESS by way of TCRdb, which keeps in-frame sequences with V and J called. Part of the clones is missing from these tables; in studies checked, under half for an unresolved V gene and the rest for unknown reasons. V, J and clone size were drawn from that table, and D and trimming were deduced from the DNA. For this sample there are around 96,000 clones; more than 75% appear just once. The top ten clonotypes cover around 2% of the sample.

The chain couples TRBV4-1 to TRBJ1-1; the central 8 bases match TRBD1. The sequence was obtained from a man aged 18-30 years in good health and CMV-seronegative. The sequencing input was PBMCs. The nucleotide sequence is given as TGCGCCAGCAGGGCAGGACAGGGAACGATGAACACTGAAGCTTTCTTT. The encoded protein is CASRAGQGTMNTEAFF.